This T cell receptor (beta chain) is drawn from a study of control samples from healthy donors and cancer patients. The length of the CDR3 is 11 residues. CDR1 is SQVTM and CDR2 is ANQGSEA in the germline V gene. V shed 2 bases and J shed 6 bases, with 7 bases lying between them. Here immunoSEQ multiplex PCR was the method, and the copy in TCRdb shows in-frame clones only, minus some. The sample shows some 35,000 clones, around 93% of them seen only once. The rearrangement uses TRBV29-1 and TRBJ1-2, with unresolved D. The TCR comes from a man aged 35 to 55 with colorectal cancer. The sequenced sample was PBMCs. The CDR3 bases are TGCAGCGTTGAAACCGGGGATGGCTACACCTTC. Its protein product is CSVETGDGYTF.